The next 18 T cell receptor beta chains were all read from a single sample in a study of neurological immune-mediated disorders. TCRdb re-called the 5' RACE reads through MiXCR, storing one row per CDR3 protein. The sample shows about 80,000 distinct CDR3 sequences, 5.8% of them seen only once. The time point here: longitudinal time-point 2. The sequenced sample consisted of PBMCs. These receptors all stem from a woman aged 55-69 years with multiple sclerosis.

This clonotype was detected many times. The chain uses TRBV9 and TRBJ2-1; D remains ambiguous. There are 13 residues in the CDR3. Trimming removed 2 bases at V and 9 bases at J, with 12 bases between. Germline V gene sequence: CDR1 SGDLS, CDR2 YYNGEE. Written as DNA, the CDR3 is TGTGCCAGCAGCGTTAGTGGCCAACGTGAGCAGTTCTTC. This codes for CASSVSGQREQFF.

Here the CDR3 DNA reads TGTGCCAGCAAGGACGGGTACAATGAGCAGTATTTT. Residues: CASKDGYNEQYF. The V and J genes are TRBV5-6 and TRBJ2-3; D gene uncertain. The CDR3 consists of 12 residues. The V gene lost 6 bases and the J gene lost 11 bases, with 16 bases spanning the gap. Germline V gene sequence: CDR1 SGHDT, CDR2 YYEEEE.

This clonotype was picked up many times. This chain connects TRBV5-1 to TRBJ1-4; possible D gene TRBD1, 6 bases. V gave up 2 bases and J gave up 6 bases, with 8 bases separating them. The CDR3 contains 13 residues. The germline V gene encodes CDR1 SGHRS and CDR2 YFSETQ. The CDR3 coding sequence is TGCGCCAGCAGCTTCCCAGGGGATGAAAAACTGTTTTTT. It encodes CASSFPGDEKLFF.

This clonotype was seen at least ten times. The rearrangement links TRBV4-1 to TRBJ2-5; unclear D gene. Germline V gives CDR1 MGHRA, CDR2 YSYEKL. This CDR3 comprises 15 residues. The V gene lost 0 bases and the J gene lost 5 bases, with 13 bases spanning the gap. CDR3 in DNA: TGCGCCAGCAGCCAAGATCCAGCAGGAAGGGAGACCCAGTACTTC. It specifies CASSQDPAGRETQYF.

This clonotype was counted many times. CDR3 residues: CASSQDAELGELFF. CDR3 DNA: TGTGCCAGCAGCCAAGATGCGGAGCTCGGGGAGCTGTTTTTT. This chain connects TRBV4-2 to TRBJ2-2; D uncertain. Germline V gives CDR1 LGHNA, CDR2 YNFKEQ. V was shortened by 0 bases and J by 7 bases, with 9 bases between the two germline ends. The CDR3 covers 14 residues.

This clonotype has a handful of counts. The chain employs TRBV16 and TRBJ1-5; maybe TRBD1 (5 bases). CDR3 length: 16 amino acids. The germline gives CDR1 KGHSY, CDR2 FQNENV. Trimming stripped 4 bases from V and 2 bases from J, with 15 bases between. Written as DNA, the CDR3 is TGTGCCAGCAGCCCCCGGGGCCAAAGGGGCAATCAGCCCCAGCATTTT. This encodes CASSPRGQRGNQPQHF. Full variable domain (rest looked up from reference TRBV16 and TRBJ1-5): GEEVAQTPKHLVRGEGQKAKLYCAPIKGHSYVFWYQQVLKNEFKFLISFQNENVFDETGMPKERFSAKCLPNSPCSLEIQATKLEDSAVYFCASSPRGQRGNQPQHFGDGTRLSIL.

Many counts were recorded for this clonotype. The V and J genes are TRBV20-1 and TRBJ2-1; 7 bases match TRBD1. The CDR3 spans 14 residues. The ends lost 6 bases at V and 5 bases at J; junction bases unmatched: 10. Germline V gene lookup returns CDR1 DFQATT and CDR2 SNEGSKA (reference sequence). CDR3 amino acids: CSAVPGQRNNEQFF. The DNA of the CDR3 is TGCAGTGCCGTTCCGGGACAGCGGAACAATGAGCAGTTCTTC.

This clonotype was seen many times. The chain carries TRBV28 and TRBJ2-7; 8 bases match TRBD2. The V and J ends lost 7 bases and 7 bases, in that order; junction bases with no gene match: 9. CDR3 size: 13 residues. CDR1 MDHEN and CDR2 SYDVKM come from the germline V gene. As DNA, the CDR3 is TGTGCCAGCATCCGGGGGGGTAGGGGGGAGCAGTACTTC. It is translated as CASIRGGRGEQYF. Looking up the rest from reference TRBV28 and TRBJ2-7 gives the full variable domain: DVKVTQSSRYLVKRTGEKVFLECVQDMDHENMFWYRQDPGLGLRLIYFSYDVKMKEKGDIPEGYSVSREKKERFSLILESASTNQTSMYLCASIRGGRGEQYFGPGTRLTVT.

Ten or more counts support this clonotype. CDR3 coding DNA: TGTGCCAGCTCTCCCTCGGACCCCGGCGCTGGGGCCAACGTCCTGACTTTC. This sequence encodes CASSPSDPGAGANVLTF. The V call is TRBV18, the J call TRBJ2-6; D remains unclear. The CDR3 runs to 17 residues. Germline V gene lookup returns CDR1 KGHSH and CDR2 LQKENI. With 6 bases removed from V and 2 bases from J, the gap between germline ends came to 17 bases.

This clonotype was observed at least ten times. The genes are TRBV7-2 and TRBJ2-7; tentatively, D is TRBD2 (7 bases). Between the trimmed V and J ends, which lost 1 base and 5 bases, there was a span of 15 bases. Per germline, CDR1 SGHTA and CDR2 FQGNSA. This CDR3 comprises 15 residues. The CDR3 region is CASSLVGQGRDEQYF. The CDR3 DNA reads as TGTGCCAGCAGCTTAGTGGGGCAGGGGAGGGACGAGCAGTACTTC.

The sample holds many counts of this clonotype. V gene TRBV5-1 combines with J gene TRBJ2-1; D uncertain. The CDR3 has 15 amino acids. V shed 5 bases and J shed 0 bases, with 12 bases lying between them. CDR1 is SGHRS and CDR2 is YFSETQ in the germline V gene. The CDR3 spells CASSLGYSSYNEQFF. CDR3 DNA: TGCGCCAGCAGTCTGGGTTATAGCTCCTACAATGAGCAGTTCTTC.

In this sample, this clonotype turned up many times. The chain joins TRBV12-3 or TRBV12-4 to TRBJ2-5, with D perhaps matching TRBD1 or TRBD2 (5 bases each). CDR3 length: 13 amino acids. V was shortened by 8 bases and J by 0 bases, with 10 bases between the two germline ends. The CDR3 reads CASGGSHQETQYF. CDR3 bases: TGTGCCAGCGGGGGAAGCCACCAAGAGACCCAGTACTTC.

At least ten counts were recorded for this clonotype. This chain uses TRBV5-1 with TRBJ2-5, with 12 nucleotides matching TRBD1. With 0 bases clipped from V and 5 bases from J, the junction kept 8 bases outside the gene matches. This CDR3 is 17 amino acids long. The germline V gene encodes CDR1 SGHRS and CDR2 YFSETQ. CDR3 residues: CASSLAAVGTGGETQYF. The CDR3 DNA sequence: TGCGCCAGCAGCTTGGCGGCGGTAGGGACAGGGGGCGAGACCCAGTACTTC.

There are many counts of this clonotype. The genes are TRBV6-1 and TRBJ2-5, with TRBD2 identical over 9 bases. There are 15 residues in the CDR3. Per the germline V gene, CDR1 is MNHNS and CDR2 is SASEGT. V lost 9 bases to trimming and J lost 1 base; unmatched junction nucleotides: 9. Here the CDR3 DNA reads TGTGCCAGTATTGGGGGTAGCGGGGGCCAAGAGACCCAGTACTTC. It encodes CASIGGSGGQETQYF.

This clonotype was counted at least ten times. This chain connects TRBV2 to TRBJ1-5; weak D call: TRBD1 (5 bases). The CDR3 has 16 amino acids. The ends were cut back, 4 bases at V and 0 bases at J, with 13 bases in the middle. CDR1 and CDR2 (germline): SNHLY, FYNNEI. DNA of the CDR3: TGTGCCAGCAGTGTTGCAGGGAGAAATAGCAATCAGCCCCAGCATTTT. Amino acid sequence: CASSVAGRNSNQPQHF.

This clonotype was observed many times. In nucleotides, the CDR3 is TGTGCCAGCAGCGTAGCGGACTCTGGAAACACCATATATTTT. This sequence encodes CASSVADSGNTIYF. This chain uses TRBV9 with TRBJ1-3, with D unclear. CDR3 size: 14 residues. Trimming took 0 bases from V and 0 from J, leaving 4 bases between them. Germline-derived CDR1 and CDR2 are SGDLS and YYNGEE.

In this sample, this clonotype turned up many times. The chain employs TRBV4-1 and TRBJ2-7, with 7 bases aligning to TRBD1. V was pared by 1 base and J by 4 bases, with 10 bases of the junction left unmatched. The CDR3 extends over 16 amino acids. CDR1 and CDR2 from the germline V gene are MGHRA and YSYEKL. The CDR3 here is CASSQAQTGQYYEQYF. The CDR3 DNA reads TGCGCCAGCAGCCAAGCCCAAACGGGACAGTATTACGAGCAGTACTTC.

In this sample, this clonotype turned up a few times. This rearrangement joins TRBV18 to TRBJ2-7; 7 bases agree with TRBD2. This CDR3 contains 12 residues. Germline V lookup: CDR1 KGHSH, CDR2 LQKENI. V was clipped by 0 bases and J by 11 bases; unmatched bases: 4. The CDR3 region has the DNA TGTGCCAGCTCACCACCGGGAGGGGCAGAGTACTTC. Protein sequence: CASSPPGGAEYF.